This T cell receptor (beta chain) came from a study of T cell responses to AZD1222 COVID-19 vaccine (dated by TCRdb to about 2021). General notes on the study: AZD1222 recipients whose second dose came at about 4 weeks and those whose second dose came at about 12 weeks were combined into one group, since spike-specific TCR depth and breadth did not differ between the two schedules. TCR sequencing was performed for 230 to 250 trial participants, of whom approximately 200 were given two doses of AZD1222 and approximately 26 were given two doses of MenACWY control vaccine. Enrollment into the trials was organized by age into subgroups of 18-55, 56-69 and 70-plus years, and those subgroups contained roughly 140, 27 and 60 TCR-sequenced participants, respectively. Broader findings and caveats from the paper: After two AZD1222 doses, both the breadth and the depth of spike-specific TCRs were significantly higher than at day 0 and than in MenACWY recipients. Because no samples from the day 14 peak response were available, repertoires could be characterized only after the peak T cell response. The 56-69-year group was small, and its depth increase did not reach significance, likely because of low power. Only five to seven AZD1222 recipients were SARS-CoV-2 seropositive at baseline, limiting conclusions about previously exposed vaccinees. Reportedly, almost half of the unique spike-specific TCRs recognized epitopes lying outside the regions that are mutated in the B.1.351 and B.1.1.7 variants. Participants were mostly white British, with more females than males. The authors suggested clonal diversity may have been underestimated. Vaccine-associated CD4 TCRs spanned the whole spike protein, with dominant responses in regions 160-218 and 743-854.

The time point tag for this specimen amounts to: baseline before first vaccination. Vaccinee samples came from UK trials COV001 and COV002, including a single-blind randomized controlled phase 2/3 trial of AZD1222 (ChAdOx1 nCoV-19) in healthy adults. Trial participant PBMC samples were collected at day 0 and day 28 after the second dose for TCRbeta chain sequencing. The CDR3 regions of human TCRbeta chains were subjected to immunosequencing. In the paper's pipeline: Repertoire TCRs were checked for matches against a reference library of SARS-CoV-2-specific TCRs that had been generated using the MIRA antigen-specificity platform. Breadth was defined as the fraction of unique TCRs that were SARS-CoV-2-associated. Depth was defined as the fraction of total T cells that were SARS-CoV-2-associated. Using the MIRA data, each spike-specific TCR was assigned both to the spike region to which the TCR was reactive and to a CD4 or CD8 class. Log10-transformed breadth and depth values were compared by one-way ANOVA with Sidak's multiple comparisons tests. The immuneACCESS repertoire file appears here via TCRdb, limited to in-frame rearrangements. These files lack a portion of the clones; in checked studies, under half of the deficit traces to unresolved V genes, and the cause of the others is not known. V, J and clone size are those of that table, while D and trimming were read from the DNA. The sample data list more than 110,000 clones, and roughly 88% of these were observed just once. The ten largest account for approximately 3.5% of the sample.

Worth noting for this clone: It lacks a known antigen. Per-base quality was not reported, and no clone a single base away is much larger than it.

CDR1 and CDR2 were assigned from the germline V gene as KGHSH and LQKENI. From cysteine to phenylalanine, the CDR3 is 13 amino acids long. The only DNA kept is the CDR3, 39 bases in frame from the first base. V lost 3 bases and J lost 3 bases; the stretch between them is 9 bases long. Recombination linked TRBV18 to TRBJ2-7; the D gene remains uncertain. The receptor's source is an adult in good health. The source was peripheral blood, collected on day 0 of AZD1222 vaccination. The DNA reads TGTGCCAGCTCACCCCCTAGTTACTACGAGCAGTACTTC. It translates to CASSPPSYYEQYF.